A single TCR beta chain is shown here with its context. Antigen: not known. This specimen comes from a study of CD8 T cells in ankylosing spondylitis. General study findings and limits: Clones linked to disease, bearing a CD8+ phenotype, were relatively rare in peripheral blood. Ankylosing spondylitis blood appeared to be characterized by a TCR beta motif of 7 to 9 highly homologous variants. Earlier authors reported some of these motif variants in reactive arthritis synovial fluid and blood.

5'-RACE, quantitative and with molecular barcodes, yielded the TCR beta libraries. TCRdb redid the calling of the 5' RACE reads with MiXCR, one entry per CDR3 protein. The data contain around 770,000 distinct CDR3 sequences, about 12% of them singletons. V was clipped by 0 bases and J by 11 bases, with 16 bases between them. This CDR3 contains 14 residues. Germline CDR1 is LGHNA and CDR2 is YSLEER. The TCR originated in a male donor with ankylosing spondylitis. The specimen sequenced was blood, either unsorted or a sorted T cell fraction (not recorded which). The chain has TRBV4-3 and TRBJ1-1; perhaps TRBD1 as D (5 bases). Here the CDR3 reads CASSQDWQGVRAFF. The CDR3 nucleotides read TGCGCCAGCAGCCAAGATTGGCAGGGAGTACGCGCTTTCTTT.